In this sample, the clone carrying this TCR beta chain turned up a few times. As yet, its antigen is unknown. Expressed TCRB transcripts were sequenced because the isolated RNA had all been reverse transcribed beforehand. The data were produced by immunoSEQ multiplex PCR, yet TCRdb's version contains in-frame clones alone and is incomplete. The sample has more than 95,000 clones; approximately 30% are singletons. The data were obtained in a study of beta chain features in type 1 diabetes. Study context: Cell yields, gender and age were similar in healthy donors and patients.

CD45RO/CCR7/CD25/CD127/CD95/CD27 staining was used to isolate CD4+ naive, central memory, regulatory and stem cell-like memory cells by sorting. Study outcomes and limitations: Sampled from patients, naive, central memory and Treg TCRB repertoires appeared more similar than those sampled from healthy donors. PCR might favor shorter templates, equally in patients and controls. TCRB CDR3s from Type 1 diabetes patients were moderately but significantly shorter in all four CD4+ subsets.

Trimming removed 5 bases from V and 2 bases from J; junction bases left unmatched: 7. Germline V lookup: CDR1 SGHTA, CDR2 FQGTGA. The CDR3 runs 18 residues. Sequences were obtained from central memory CD4+ T cells from blood. The chain couples TRBV7-3 to TRBJ2-2, with 14 bases lining up with TRBD2. The clonotype was recovered from a woman younger than 35 with type 1 diabetes. CDR3 DNA: TGTGCCAGCAGCCGGATAGGACTAGCGGGAGGCAACACCGGGGAGCTGTTTTTT. Its translation is CASSRIGLAGGNTGELFF.